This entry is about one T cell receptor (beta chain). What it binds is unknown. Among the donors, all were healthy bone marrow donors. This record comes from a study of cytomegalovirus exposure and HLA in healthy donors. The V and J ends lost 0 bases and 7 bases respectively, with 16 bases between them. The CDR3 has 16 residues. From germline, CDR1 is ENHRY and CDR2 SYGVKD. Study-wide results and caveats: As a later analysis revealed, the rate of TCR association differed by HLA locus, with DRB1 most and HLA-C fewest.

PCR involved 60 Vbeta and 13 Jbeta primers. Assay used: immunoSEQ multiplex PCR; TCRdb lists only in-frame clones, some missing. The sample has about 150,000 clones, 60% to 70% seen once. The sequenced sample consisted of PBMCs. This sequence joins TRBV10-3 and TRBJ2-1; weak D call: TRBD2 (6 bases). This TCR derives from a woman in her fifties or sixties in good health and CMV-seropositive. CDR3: CAISESGSGLNNEQFF. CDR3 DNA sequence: TGTGCCATCAGTGAGTCAGGGAGCGGGCTCAATAATGAGCAGTTCTTC.